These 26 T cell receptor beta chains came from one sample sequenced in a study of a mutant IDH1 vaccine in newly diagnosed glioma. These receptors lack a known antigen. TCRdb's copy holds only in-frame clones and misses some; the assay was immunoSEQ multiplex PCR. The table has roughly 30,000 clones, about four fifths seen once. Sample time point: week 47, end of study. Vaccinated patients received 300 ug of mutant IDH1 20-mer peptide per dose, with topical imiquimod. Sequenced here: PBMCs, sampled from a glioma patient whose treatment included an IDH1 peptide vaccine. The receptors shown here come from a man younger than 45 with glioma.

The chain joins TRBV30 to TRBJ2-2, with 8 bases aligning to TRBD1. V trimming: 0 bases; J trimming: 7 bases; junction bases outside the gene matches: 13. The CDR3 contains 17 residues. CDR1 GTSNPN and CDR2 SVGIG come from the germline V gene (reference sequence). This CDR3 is CAWSVKGRGLKGGELFF. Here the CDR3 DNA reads TGTGCCTGGAGTGTAAAAGGCAGGGGGCTTAAAGGCGGGGAGCTGTTTTTT.

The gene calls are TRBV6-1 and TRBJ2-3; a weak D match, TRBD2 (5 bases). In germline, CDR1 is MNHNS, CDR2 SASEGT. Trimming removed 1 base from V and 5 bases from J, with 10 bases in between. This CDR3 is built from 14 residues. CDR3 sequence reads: CASSEGPAGDTQYF. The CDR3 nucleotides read TGTGCCAGCAGTGAAGGACCCGCGGGAGATACGCAGTATTTT.

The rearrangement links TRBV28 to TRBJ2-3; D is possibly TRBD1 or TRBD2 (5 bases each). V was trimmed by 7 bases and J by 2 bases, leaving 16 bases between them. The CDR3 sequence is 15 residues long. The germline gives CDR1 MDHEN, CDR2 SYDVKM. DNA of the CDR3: TGTGCCAGCATAGCTTCGGGACCTCCCACAGATACGCAGTATTTT. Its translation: CASIASGPPTDTQYF. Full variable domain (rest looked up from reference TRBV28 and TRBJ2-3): DVKVTQSSRYLVKRTGEKVFLECVQDMDHENMFWYRQDPGLGLRLIYFSYDVKMKEKGDIPEGYSVSREKKERFSLILESASTNQTSMYLCASIASGPPTDTQYFGPGTRLTVL.

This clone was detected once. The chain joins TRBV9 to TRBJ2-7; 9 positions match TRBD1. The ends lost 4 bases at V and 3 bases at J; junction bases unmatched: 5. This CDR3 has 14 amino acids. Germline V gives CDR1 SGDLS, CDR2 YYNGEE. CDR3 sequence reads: CASSSSGQGYEQYF. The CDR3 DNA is TGTGCCAGCAGCTCCTCGGGACAGGGCTACGAGCAGTACTTC.

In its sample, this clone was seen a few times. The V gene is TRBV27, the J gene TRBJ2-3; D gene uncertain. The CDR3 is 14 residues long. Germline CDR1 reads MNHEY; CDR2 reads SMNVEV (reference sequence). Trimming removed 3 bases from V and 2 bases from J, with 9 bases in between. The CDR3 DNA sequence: TGTGCCAGCAGTTTGGGTACCCCCACAGATACGCAGTATTTT. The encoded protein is CASSLGTPTDTQYF.

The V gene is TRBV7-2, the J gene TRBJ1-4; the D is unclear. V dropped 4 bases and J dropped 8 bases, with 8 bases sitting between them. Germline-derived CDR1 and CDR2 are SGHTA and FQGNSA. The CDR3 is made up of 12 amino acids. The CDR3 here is CASSYLGEKLFF. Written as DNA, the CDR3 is TGTGCCAGCAGCTACCTCGGGGAAAAACTGTTTTTT.

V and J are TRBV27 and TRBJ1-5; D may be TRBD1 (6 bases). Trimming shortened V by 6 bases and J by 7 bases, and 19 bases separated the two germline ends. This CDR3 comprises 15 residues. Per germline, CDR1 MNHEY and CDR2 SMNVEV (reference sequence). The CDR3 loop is CASSLGGAGGQPQHF. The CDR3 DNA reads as TGTGCCAGCAGCCTAGGGGGGGCCGGGGGGCAGCCCCAGCATTTT.

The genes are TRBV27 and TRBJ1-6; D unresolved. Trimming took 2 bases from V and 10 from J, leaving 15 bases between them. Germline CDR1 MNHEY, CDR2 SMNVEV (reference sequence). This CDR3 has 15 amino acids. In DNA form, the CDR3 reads TGTGCCAGCAGTTTAATTAGCGGGTTCAGGTCACCCCTCCACTTT. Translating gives CASSLISGFRSPLHF.

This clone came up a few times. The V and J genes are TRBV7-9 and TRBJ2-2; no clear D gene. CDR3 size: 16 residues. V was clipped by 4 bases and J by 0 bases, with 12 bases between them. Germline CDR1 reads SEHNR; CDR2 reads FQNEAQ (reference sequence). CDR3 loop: CASSSPRHSNTGELFF. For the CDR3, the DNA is TGTGCCAGCAGCTCCCCAAGGCATTCGAACACCGGGGAGCTGTTTTTT.

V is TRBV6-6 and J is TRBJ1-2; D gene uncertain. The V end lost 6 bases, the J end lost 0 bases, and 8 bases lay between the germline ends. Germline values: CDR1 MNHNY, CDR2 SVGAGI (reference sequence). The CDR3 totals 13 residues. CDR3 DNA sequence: TGTGCCAGCAGCCCGGGTTCTAACTATGGCTACACCTTC. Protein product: CASSPGSNYGYTF.

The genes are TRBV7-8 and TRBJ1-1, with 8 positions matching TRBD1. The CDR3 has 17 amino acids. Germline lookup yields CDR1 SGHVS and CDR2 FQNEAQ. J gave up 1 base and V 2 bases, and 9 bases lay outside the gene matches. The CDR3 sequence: CASSLLPLGTGNTEAFF. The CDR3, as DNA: TGTGCCAGCAGCTTACTACCACTCGGGACAGGGAACACTGAAGCTTTCTTT.

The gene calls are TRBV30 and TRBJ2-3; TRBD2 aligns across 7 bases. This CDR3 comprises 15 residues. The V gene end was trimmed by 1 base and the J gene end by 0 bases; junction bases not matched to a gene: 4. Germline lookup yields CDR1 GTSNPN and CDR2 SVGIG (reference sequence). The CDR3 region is CAWSDVGGSTDTQYF. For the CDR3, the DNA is TGTGCCTGGAGTGATGTCGGGGGGAGCACAGATACGCAGTATTTT.

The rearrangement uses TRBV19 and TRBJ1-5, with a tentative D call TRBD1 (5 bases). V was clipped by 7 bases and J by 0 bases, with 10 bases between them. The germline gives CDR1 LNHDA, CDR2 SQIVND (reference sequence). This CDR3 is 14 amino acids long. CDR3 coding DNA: TGTGCCAGTACCACAGACAGTAGCAATCAGCCCCAGCATTTT. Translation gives CASTTDSSNQPQHF.

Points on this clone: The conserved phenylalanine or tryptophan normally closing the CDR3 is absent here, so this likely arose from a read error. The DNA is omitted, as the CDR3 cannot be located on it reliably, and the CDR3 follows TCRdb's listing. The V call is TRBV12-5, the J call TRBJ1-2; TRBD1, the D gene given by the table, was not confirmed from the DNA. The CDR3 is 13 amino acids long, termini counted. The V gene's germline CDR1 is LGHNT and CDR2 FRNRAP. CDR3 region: CASGIRILQGKTY.

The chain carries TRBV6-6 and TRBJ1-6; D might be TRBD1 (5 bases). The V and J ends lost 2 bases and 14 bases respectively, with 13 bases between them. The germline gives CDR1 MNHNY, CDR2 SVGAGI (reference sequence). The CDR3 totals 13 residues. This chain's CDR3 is CASSYPEEGSLHF. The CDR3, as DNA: TGTGCCAGCAGTTACCCGGAGGAGGGGTCCCTCCACTTT.

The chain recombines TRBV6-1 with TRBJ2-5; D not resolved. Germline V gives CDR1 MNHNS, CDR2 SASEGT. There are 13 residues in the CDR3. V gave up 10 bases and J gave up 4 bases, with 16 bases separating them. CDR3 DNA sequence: TGTGCCACCTTACTCAAGTGGGGAGAGACCCAGTACTTC. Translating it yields CATLLKWGETQYF.

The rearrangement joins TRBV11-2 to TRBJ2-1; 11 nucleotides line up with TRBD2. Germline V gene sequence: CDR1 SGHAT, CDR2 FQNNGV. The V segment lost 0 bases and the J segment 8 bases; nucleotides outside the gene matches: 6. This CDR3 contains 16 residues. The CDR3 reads CASSLDWLAGGDEQFF. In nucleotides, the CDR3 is TGTGCCAGCAGCTTAGATTGGCTAGCGGGAGGTGATGAGCAGTTCTTC.

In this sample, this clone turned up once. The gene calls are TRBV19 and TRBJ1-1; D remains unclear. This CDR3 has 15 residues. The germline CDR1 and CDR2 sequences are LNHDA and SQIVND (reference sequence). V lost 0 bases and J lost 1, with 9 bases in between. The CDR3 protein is CASSIDNRRNTEAFF. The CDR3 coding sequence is TGTGCCAGTAGTATAGACAATAGGCGGAACACTGAAGCTTTCTTT.

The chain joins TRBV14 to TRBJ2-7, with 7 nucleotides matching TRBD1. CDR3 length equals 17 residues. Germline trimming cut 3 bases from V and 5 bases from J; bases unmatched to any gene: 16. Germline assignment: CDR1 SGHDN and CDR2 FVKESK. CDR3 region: CASSQSALRQGVHEQYF. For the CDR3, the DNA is TGTGCCAGCAGCCAGAGCGCCCTCCGACAGGGTGTCCACGAGCAGTACTTC.

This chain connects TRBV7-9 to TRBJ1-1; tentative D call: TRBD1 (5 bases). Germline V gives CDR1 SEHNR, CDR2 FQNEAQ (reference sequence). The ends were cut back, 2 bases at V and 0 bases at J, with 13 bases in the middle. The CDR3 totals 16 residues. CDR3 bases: TGTGCCAGCAGCTTAATACCAGGGACTATGAACACTGAAGCTTTCTTT. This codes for CASSLIPGTMNTEAFF.

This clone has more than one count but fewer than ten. The CDR3 DNA reads TGTGCCAGCAGTGAAGCGGGGCTGAACACTGAAGCTTTCTTT. As protein: CASSEAGLNTEAFF. The chain recombines TRBV6-1 with TRBJ1-1; D is perhaps TRBD1 (5 bases). There are 14 residues in the CDR3. V was clipped by 0 bases and J by 0 bases, with 5 bases between them. Germline values: CDR1 MNHNS, CDR2 SASEGT.

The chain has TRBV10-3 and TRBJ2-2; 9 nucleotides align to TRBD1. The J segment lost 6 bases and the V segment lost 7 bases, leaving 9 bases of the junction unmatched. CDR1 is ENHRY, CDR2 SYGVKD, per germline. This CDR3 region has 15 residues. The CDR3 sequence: CAITTDRGSSGELFF. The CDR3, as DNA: TGTGCCATCACCACAGACAGGGGGTCGTCCGGGGAGCTGTTTTTT.

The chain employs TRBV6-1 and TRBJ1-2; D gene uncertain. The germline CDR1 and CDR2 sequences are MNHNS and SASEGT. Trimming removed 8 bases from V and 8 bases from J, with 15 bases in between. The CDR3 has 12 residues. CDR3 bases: TGTGCCAGCGGAACTCTTGCAGGAGGCTACACCTTC. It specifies CASGTLAGGYTF.

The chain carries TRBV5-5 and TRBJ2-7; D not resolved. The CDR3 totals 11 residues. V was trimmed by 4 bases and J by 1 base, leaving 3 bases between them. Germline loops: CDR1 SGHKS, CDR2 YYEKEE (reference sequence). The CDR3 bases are TGTGCCAGCAGCCCTTCCTACGAGCAGTACTTC. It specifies CASSPSYEQYF. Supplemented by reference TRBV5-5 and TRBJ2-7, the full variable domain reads DAGVTQSPTHLIKTRGQQVTLRCSPISGHKSVSWYQQVLGQGPQFIFQYYEKEERGRGNFPDRFSARQFPNYSSELNVNALLLGDSALYLCASSPSYEQYFGPGTRLTVT.

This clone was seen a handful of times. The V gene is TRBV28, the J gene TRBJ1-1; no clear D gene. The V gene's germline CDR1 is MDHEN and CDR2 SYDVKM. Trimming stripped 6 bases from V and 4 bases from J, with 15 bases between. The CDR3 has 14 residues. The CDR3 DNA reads TGTGCCAGCAGATCGGGGTTAAAGGGCACTGAAGCTTTCTTT. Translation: CASRSGLKGTEAFF.

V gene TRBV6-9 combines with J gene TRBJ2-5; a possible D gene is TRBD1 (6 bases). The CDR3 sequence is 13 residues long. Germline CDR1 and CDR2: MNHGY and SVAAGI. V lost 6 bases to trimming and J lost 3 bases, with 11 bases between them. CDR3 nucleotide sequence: TGTGCCAGCAGAGGACAGCCAGAAGAGACCCAGTACTTC. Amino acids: CASRGQPEETQYF.